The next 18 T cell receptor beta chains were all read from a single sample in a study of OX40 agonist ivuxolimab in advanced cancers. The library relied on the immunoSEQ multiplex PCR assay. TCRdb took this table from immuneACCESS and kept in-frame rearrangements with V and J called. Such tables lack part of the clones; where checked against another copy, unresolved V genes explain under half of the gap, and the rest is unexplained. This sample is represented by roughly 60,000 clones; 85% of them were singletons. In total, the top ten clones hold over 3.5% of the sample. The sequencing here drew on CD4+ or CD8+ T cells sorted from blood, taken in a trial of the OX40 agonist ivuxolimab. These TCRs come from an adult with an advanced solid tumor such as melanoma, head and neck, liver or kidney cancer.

The CDR3 DNA is TGTGCCAGCAGCTTAGGGGGACTAGTTCCCTACGAGCAGTACTTC. Translation: CASSLGGLVPYEQYF. The gene calls are TRBV11-2 and TRBJ2-7; 8 positions agree with TRBD2. V was pared by 1 base and J by 2 bases, with 4 bases of the junction left unmatched. CDR3 length: 15 amino acids. CDR1 and CDR2 from the germline V gene are SGHAT and FQNNGV.

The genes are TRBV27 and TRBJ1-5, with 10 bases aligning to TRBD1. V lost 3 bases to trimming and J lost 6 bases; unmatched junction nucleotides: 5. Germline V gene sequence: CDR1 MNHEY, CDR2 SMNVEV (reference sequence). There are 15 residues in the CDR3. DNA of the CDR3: TGTGCCAGCAGTTTTGGGACAGGGGACGCTCAGCCCCAGCATTTT. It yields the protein CASSFGTGDAQPQHF.

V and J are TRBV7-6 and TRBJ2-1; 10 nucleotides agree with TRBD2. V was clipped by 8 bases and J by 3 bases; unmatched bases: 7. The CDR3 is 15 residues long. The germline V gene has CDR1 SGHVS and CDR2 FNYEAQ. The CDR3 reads CASHQGLADYNEQFF. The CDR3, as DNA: TGTGCCAGCCACCAAGGACTAGCGGACTACAATGAGCAGTTCTTC.

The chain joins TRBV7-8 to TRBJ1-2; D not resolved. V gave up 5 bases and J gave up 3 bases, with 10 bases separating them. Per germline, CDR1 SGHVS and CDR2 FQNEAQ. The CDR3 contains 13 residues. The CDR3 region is CASSLPDYYGYTF. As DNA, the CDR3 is TGTGCCAGCAGCCTTCCGGACTACTATGGCTACACCTTC.

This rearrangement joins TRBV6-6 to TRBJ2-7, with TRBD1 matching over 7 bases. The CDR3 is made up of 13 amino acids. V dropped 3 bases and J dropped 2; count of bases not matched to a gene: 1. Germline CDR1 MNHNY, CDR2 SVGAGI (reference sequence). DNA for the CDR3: TGTGCCAGCAGTTATGACAGGGCCTACGAGCAGTACTTC. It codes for CASSYDRAYEQYF.

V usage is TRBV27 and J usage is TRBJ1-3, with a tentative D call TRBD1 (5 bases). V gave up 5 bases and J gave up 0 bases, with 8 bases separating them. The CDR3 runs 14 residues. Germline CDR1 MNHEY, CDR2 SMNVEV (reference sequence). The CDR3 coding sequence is TGTGCCAGCAGTGCGGGGCTCTCTGGAAACACCATATATTTT. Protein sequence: CASSAGLSGNTIYF.

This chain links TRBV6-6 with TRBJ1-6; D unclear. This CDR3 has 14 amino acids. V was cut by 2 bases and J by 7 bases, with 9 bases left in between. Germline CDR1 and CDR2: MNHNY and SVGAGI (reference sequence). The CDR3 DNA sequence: TGTGCCAGCAGTTACCGCACACCGAATTCACCCCTCCACTTT. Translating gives CASSYRTPNSPLHF.

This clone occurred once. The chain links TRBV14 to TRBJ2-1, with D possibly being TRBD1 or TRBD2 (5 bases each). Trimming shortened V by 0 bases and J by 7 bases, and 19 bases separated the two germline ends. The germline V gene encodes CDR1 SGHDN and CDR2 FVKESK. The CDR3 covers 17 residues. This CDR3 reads CASSQELGVQVWNEQFF. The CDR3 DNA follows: TGTGCCAGCAGCCAAGAGTTGGGGGTTCAGGTTTGGAATGAGCAGTTCTTC. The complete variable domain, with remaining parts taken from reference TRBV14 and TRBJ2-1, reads EAGVTQFPSHSVIEKGQTVTLRCDPISGHDNLYWYRRVMGKEIKFLLHFVKESKQDESGMPNNRFLAERTGGTYSTLKVQPAELEDSGVYFCASSQELGVQVWNEQFFGPGTRLTVL.

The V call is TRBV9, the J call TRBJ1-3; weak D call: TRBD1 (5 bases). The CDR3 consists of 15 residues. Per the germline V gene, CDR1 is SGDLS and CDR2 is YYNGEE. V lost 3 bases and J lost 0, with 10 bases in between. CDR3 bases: TGTGCCAGCAGCGGGGAGGGGAGCTCTGGAAACACCATATATTTT. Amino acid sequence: CASSGEGSSGNTIYF.

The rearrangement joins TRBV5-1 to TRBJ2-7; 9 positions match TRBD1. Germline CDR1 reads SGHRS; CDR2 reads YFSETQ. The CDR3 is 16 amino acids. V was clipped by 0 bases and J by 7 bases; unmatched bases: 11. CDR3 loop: CASSLGPGQGTWEQYF. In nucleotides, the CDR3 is TGCGCCAGCAGCTTGGGACCGGGACAGGGTACGTGGGAGCAGTACTTC.

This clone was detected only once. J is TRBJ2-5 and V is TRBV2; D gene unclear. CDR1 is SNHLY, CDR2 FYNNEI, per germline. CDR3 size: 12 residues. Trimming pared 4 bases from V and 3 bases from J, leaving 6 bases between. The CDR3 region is CASSVLEETQYF. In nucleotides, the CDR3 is TGTGCCAGCAGTGTGCTTGAAGAGACCCAGTACTTC.

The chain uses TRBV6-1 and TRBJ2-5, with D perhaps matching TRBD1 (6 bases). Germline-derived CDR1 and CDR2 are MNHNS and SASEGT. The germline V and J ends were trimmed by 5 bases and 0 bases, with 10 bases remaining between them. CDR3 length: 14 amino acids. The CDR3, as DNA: TGTGCCAGCAGTTGGACAGTTAACCAAGAGACCCAGTACTTC. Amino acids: CASSWTVNQETQYF.

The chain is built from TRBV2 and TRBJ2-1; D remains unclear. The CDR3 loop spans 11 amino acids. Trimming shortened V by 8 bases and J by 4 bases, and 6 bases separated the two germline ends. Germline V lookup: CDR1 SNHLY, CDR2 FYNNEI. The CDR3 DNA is TGTGCCAGCGGCGCGTACAATGAGCAGTTCTTC. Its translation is CASGAYNEQFF.

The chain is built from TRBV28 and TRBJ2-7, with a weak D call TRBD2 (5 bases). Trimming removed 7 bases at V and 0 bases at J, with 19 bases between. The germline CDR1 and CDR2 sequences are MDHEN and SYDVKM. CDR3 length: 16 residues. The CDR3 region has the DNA TGTGCCAGCACCCGGACGCTAGCCTTGAGCTCCTACGAGCAGTACTTC. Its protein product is CASTRTLALSSYEQYF.

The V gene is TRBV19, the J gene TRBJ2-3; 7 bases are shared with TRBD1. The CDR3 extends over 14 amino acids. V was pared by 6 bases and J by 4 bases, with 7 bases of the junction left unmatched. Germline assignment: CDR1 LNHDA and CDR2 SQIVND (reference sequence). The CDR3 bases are TGTGCCAGTAGCGAGACAGGGTTAGCAGATACGCAGTATTTT. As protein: CASSETGLADTQYF.

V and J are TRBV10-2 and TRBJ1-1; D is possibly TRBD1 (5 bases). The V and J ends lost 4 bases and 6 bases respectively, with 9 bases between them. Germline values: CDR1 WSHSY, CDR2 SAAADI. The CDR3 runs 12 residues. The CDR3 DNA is TGCGCCAGCAGTGGGGGCTCCCCTGAAGCTTTCTTT. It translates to CASSGGSPEAFF.

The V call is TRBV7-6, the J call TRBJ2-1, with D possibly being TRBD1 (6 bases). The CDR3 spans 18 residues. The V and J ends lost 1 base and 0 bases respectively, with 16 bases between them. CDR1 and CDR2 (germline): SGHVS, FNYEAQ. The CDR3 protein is CASSLGEKGESSYNEQFF. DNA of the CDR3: TGTGCCAGCAGCTTAGGAGAAAAGGGGGAGAGCTCCTACAATGAGCAGTTCTTC.

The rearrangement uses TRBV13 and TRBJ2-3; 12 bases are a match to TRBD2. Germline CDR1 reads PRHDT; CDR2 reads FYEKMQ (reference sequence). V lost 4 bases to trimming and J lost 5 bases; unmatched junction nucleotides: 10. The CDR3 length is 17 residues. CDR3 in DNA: TGTGCCAGCAGCTCTACCACACTAGCGGGGGGACGAGATACGCAGTATTTT. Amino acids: CASSSTTLAGGRDTQYF.